The source of this TCR beta chain is a study of blood T cell repertoires in COVID-19. Study as a whole: Donors in the United States, Italy and Spain gave samples during acute or convalescent COVID-19. Sources were T cells, B-cell-depleted T cells, or PBMCs; the material itself was cDNA or gDNA.

As processed by the authors: Estimation of nucleated cell counts relied on the amplification of reference gene primers. Libraries were prepared by immunoSEQ multiplex PCR; TCRdb keeps only in-frame clonotypes and omits some of them. V, J and clone size are taken as reported in that table, and D and trimming were inferred from the DNA itself. The data show some 240,000 clones, around 83% seen once. This clone has only one observation. The CDR3 covers 13 residues. V trimming: 5 bases; J trimming: 5 bases; junction bases outside the gene matches: 5. Germline CDR1 SGHTA, CDR2 FQGNSA. This receptor was identified in a woman aged 60-70 years with active or convalescent COVID-19. The V and J genes are TRBV7-2 and TRBJ1-1; TRBD1 matches at 7 bases. The sequenced material came from peripheral blood. Here the CDR3 reads CASSQDRMTEAFF. CDR3 nucleotide sequence: TGTGCCAGCAGCCAGGACAGGATGACTGAAGCTTTCTTT.